This T cell receptor (beta chain) emerged from a study of T cells after yellow fever vaccination. TCRdb redid the calling of the 5' RACE reads with MiXCR, one entry per CDR3 protein. Altogether 300,000 or so distinct CDR3 sequences are present, approximately 4.2% being singletons, with the ten largest covering approximately 25%. This clonotype has more than one count but fewer than ten. V lost 0 bases, J lost 5 bases, and 12 bases stayed unmatched. The CDR3 contains 17 residues. Per the germline V gene, CDR1 is DFQATT and CDR2 is SNEGSKA (reference sequence). This chain uses TRBV20-1 with TRBJ2-3, with 9 bases that match TRBD2. The receptor comes from a man aged 18 to 29 who received the YFV17D yellow fever vaccine. Material: PBMCs, obtained 5 days after the yellow fever booster vaccination. The CDR3 DNA sequence: TGCAGTGCTAGAGATCCTTTGGGCGGGGGGGTTGTAGATACGCAGTATTTT. It codes for CSARDPLGGGVVDTQYF.